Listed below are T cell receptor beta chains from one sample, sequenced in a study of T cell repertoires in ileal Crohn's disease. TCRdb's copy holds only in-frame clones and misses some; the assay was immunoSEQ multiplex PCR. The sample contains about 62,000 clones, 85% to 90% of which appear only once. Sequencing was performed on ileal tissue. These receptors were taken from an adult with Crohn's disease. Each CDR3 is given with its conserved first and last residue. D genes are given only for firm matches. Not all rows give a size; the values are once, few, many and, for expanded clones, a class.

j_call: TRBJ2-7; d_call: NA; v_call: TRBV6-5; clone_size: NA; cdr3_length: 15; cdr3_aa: CASSFTPGHSYEQYF; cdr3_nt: TGTGCCAGCAGTTTCACGCCGGGACATAGCTACGAGCAGTACTTC
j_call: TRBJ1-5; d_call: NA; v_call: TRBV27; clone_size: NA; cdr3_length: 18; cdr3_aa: CASSTHDPLDRNNQPQHF; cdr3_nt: TGTGCCAGCAGTACCCACGACCCGTTGGACAGAAACAATCAGCCCCAGCATTTT
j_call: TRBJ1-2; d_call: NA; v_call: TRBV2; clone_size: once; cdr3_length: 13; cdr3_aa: CASSESGARGYTF; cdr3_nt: TGTGCCAGCAGTGAATCAGGGGCTCGTGGCTACACCTTC
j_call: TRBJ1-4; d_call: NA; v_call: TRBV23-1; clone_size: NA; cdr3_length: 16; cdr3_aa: CASSQPPTGWDEKLFF; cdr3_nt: TGCGCCAGCAGTCAGCCCCCGACAGGCTGGGATGAAAAACTGTTTTTT
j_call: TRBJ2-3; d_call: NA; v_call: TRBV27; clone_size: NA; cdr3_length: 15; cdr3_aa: CASSFSRSSTDTQYF; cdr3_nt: TGTGCCAGCAGTTTTTCCAGGTCCTCCACAGATACGCAGTATTTT
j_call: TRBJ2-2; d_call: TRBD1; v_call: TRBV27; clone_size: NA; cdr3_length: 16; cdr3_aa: CASRLMGTGGPGELFF; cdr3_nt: TGTGCCAGCAGGTTAATGGGGACAGGGGGGCCCGGGGAGCTGTTTTTT
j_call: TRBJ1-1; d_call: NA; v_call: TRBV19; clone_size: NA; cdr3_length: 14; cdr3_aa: CASSASGGSTEAFF; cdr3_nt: TGTGCCAGTAGTGCCAGTGGGGGCTCCACTGAAGCTTTCTTT
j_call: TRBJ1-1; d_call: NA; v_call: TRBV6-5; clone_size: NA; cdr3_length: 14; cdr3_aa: CASSSQVVDTEAFF; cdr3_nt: TGTGCCAGCAGTTCACAGGTCGTGGACACTGAAGCTTTCTTT
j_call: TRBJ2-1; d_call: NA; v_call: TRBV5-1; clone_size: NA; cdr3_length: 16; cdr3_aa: CASSLGQGGYYNEQFF; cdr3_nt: TGCGCCAGCAGCTTGGGGCAGGGGGGATACTACAATGAGCAGTTCTTC
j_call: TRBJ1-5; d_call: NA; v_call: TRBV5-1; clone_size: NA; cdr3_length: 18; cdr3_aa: CASSLGRRTTYSNQPQHF; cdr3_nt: TGCGCCAGCAGCTTGGGTCGGAGGACGACCTATAGCAATCAGCCCCAGCATTTT
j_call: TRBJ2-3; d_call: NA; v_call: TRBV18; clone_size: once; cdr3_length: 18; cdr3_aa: CASSPLYSGTSFTDTQYF; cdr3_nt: TGTGCCAGCTCACCACTTTATTCCGGGACATCCTTCACAGATACGCAGTATTTT
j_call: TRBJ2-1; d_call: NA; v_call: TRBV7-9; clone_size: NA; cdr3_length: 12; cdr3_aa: CASSFPPGEQFF; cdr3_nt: TGTGCCAGCAGCTTTCCCCCGGGTGAGCAGTTCTTC
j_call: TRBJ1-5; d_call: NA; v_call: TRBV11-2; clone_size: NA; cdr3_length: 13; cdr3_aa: CASRQDPNQPQHF; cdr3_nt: TGTGCCAGCAGACAAGATCCAAATCAGCCCCAGCATTTT